These 27 T cell receptor beta chains came from one sample sequenced in a study of cytomegalovirus exposure and HLA in healthy donors (TCRdb year 2017). Library preparation used the immunoSEQ multiplex PCR assay. For the multiplex PCR, a mixture combining 60 forward primers for TCR Vbeta segments and 13 reverse primers for TCR Jbeta segments was used. Imported from immuneACCESS, the table was reduced by TCRdb to in-frame sequences with V and J called. These copies leave out some clones; in studies compared against another copy, an unresolved V gene accounts for under half, and the cause of the remainder is not known. For this sample the table gives 150,000 or so clones, of which about 83% were detected only once. The ten largest clones add up to 13% of the sample. Sequencing was done on a sample of PBMCs. These receptors were taken from a man in his forties in good health and CMV-seropositive.

V and J are TRBV30 and TRBJ2-3; D is ambiguous. Germline loops: CDR1 GTSNPN, CDR2 SVGIG (reference sequence). The CDR3 spans 13 residues. With 5 bases removed from V and 3 bases from J, the gap between germline ends came to 12 bases. The CDR3 loop is CAWAVTPTDTQYF. CDR3 DNA: TGTGCCTGGGCCGTCACTCCAACAGATACGCAGTATTTT.

This chain links TRBV10-3 with TRBJ1-4; D remains ambiguous. Deletions cut 8 bases from V and 7 bases from J, with 11 bases between. CDR1 is ENHRY, CDR2 SYGVKD, per germline. The CDR3 is 12 amino acids. The CDR3 sequence: CAIGELPEKLFF. CDR3 nucleotide sequence: TGTGCCATCGGGGAGCTCCCTGAAAAACTGTTTTTT.

CDR3 bases: TGTGCCAGCAGCTCAGTCGGGGGCGGGAGGAGCTCCTACGAGCAGTACTTC. It encodes CASSSVGGGRSSYEQYF. The V gene is TRBV11-2, the J gene TRBJ2-7, with TRBD2 matching 8 bases. This CDR3 has 17 amino acids. Per the germline V gene, CDR1 is SGHAT and CDR2 is FQNNGV. V lost 4 bases and J lost 0; bases outside the gene matches: 11.

This CDR3 reads CASAGGAGDSGNTIYF. In nucleotides, the CDR3 is TGTGCCAGCGCTGGGGGGGCAGGGGACTCTGGAAACACCATATATTTT. The chain has TRBV5-4 and TRBJ1-3, with D possibly being TRBD1 (6 bases). The germline CDR1 and CDR2 sequences are SGHNT and YYREEE (reference sequence). The V and J ends lost 7 bases and 0 bases respectively, with 17 bases between them. This CDR3 spans 16 amino acids.

The chain couples TRBV19 to TRBJ2-1, with D maybe TRBD2 (7 bases). CDR1 is LNHDA, CDR2 SQIVND, per germline (reference sequence). V was shortened by 5 bases and J by 7 bases, with 18 bases between the two germline ends. CDR3 length equals 15 residues. The DNA of the CDR3 is TGTGCCAGTAGTCCCCAGGGGAGGGCCTGGAATGAGCAGTTCTTC. Translation: CASSPQGRAWNEQFF.

Here the CDR3 reads CASSDLPLAGEQYF. CDR3 bases: TGTGCCAGCAGCGACCTCCCCCTAGCGGGGGAGCAGTACTTC. V usage is TRBV7-9 and J usage is TRBJ2-7; 9 bases map to TRBD2. The germline V gene has CDR1 SEHNR and CDR2 FQNEAQ (reference sequence). V dropped 5 bases and J dropped 7; count of bases not matched to a gene: 9. CDR3 length: 14 amino acids.

This chain joins TRBV1 and TRBJ1-5. TRBV1 is described as a pseudogene. The CDR3 runs to 16 residues. The CDR3 DNA follows: TGCACCAGCAGCCGTACAGGGAGGGAGCACAATCAGCCCCAGCATTTT. It yields the protein CTSSRTGREHNQPQHF.

The V and J genes are TRBV28 and TRBJ1-2; a possible D gene is TRBD1 (6 bases). V lost 11 bases and J lost 6, with 22 bases in between. Germline assignment: CDR1 MDHEN and CDR2 SYDVKM. The length of the CDR3 is 14 residues. As DNA, the CDR3 is TGTGCCGGGATGGGGGGGCGTAGGGATGATGGCTACACCTTC. This translates into CAGMGGRRDDGYTF.

The sample holds a few counts of this clone. This sequence joins TRBV27 and TRBJ2-6; 8 nucleotides line up with TRBD1. V shed 6 bases, J shed 0 bases, and the junction held 10 bases outside the gene matches. Germline V CDR1 and CDR2: MNHEY, SMNVEV (reference sequence). CDR3 length: 18 residues. This CDR3 reads CASRKGQVSSSGANVLTF. The CDR3 DNA is TGTGCCAGCAGAAAGGGACAGGTCAGTAGCTCTGGGGCCAACGTCCTGACTTTC.

V gene TRBV7-9 combines with J gene TRBJ2-3; D might be TRBD2 (6 bases). Between the trimmed V and J ends, which lost 6 bases and 3 bases, there was a span of 7 bases. This CDR3 region has 12 residues. Germline V CDR1 and CDR2: SEHNR, FQNEAQ (reference sequence). The chain's CDR3 is CASSLATDTQYF. CDR3 coding DNA: TGTGCCAGCAGTCTAGCGACAGATACGCAGTATTTT.

V is TRBV6-1 and J is TRBJ1-5; D perhaps matches TRBD1 (6 bases). This CDR3 region has 16 residues. The germline V and J ends were trimmed by 0 bases and 2 bases, with 11 bases remaining between them. CDR1 is MNHNS, CDR2 SASEGT, per germline. The CDR3 sequence is CASSEALHRGNQPQHF. Written as DNA, the CDR3 is TGTGCCAGCAGTGAAGCGCTTCACAGGGGCAATCAGCCCCAGCATTTT.

The gene calls are TRBV7-2 and TRBJ2-3, with D perhaps matching TRBD1 (5 bases). CDR3 length equals 14 residues. V lost 0 bases and J 5 bases, leaving 9 bases between the germline ends. In germline, CDR1 is SGHTA, CDR2 FQGNSA. This chain's CDR3 is CASSLARVIDTQYF. CDR3 nucleotide sequence: TGTGCCAGCAGCTTAGCCAGGGTGATAGATACGCAGTATTTT.

This sequence joins TRBV7-3 and TRBJ1-1, with D unresolved. Germline CDR1 SGHTA, CDR2 FQGTGA. V gave up 8 bases and J gave up 1 base, with 11 bases separating them. This CDR3 contains 13 residues. The CDR3 coding sequence is TGTGCCAGCGGGAGCGGTCGGAACACTGAAGCTTTCTTT. Amino acids: CASGSGRNTEAFF.

V usage is TRBV9 and J usage is TRBJ2-2; 7 nucleotides align to TRBD2. Germline V CDR1 and CDR2: SGDLS, YYNGEE. This CDR3 is built from 14 residues. V dropped 4 bases and J dropped 7; count of bases not matched to a gene: 7. CDR3: CASSPRTSIGELFF. CDR3 bases: TGTGCCAGCAGCCCCCGGACTAGTATCGGGGAGCTGTTTTTT.

J is TRBJ2-7 and V is TRBV29-1, with D tentatively TRBD2 (6 bases). The CDR3 has 11 amino acids. Per germline, CDR1 SQVTM and CDR2 ANQGSEA. V was cut by 4 bases and J by 3 bases, with 7 bases left in between. The CDR3 DNA sequence: TGCAGCGTTGGCGGGATCTACGAGCAGTACTTC. Protein product: CSVGGIYEQYF.

The genes are TRBV6-6 and TRBJ2-7; TRBD2 aligns across 9 bases. Germline CDR1 MNHNY, CDR2 SVGAGI (reference sequence). CDR3 length: 13 amino acids. V trimming: 7 bases; J trimming: 1 base; junction bases outside the gene matches: 2. The CDR3 is CASMAGGSYEQYF. In DNA, the CDR3 is TGTGCCAGCATGGCGGGAGGGTCCTACGAGCAGTACTTC.

This chain uses TRBV27 with TRBJ2-3, with 9 bases fitting TRBD2. Germline-derived CDR1 and CDR2 are MNHEY and SMNVEV (reference sequence). CDR3 length equals 15 residues. V lost 6 bases, J lost 6 bases, and 10 bases stayed unmatched. The CDR3 sequence: CASSQTSGTVDTQYF. In DNA form, the CDR3 reads TGTGCCAGCAGCCAGACTAGCGGCACAGTGGATACGCAGTATTTT.

This clone was picked up a small number of times. The genes are TRBV19 and TRBJ2-3, with D perhaps matching TRBD2 (7 bases). Germline values: CDR1 LNHDA, CDR2 SQIVND (reference sequence). This CDR3 has 18 amino acids. Between the trimmed V and J ends, which lost 3 bases and 3 bases, there was a span of 22 bases. CDR3 residues: CASSIGSGRGSGTDTQYF. The CDR3 region has the DNA TGTGCCAGTAGTATTGGGTCAGGGAGGGGGAGCGGGACAGATACGCAGTATTTT.

V is TRBV2 and J is TRBJ2-2; 8 bases are a match to TRBD2. The CDR3 consists of 15 residues. J was trimmed by 4 bases and V by 7 bases; bases with no gene match: 8. Germline CDR1 and CDR2: SNHLY and FYNNEI. The CDR3 sequence is CASNEREYSTGELFF. The CDR3 coding sequence is TGTGCCAGCAACGAGCGGGAGTATAGCACCGGGGAGCTGTTTTTT.

Note on this clone: At one end the junction does not follow the germline gene, possibly because of a read error. This chain connects TRBV6-6 to TRBJ2-1, with TRBD2 identical over 10 bases. Germline assignment: CDR1 MNHNY and CDR2 SVGAGI (reference sequence). The CDR3 runs to 16 residues. The CDR3 protein is CASGYRRASGSGEQFF. CDR3 DNA: TGTGCCAGCGGTTACCGTCGGGCTAGCGGGAGCGGTGAGCAGTTCTTC.

The V gene is TRBV28, the J gene TRBJ2-5, with 8 bases aligning to TRBD2. Germline trimming cut 2 bases from V and 5 bases from J; bases unmatched to any gene: 4. Germline CDR1 MDHEN, CDR2 SYDVKM. The CDR3 totals 14 residues. In DNA, the CDR3 is TGTGCCAGCAGTTTAGGCGGGGGGAGGGAGACCCAGTACTTC. It encodes CASSLGGGRETQYF.

CDR3 nucleotides: TGTGCCAGCAGTCCGGGGACAGAGAACTATGGCTACACCTTC. The encoded protein is CASSPGTENYGYTF. V is TRBV28 and J is TRBJ1-2; 7 positions agree with TRBD1. V shed 5 bases and J 2 bases; nucleotides not matched to a gene: 5. This CDR3 comprises 14 residues. CDR1 is MDHEN, CDR2 SYDVKM, per germline.

The rearrangement joins TRBV7-9 to TRBJ1-1; no definite D call. V gave up 2 bases and J gave up 2 bases, with 9 bases separating them. CDR3 length: 14 amino acids. Germline V CDR1 and CDR2: SEHNR, FQNEAQ (reference sequence). As DNA, the CDR3 is TGTGCCAGCAGCTTATCGGGAAGCAACACTGAAGCTTTCTTT. This codes for CASSLSGSNTEAFF. Filled out from reference TRBV7-9 and TRBJ1-1, the complete variable domain reads DTGVSQNPRHKITKRGQNVTFRCDPISEHNRLYWYRQTLGQGPEFLTYFQNEAQLEKSRLLSDRFSAERPKGSFSTLEIQRTEQGDSAMYLCASSLSGSNTEAFFGQGTRLTVV.

The chain carries TRBV27 and TRBJ2-3; 7 bases map to TRBD2. CDR1 is MNHEY and CDR2 is SMNVEV in the germline V gene (reference sequence). Trimming at V came to 2 bases and at J to 2 bases, leaving 4 bases not matched to a gene. The CDR3 totals 15 residues. CDR3 sequence reads: CASSLQAGITDTQYF. DNA of the CDR3: TGTGCCAGCAGTTTACAAGCGGGGATCACAGATACGCAGTATTTT.

The chain has TRBV7-3 and TRBJ2-5; a possible D gene is TRBD1 (5 bases). The CDR3 extends over 13 amino acids. The V and J ends lost 5 bases and 5 bases respectively, with 12 bases between them. Per the germline V gene, CDR1 is SGHTA and CDR2 is FQGTGA. This CDR3 is CASSRGHMETQYF. The CDR3 coding sequence is TGTGCCAGCAGCCGAGGACATATGGAGACCCAGTACTTC.

The chain couples TRBV30 to TRBJ2-1, with TRBD2 matching 7 bases. The CDR3 totals 15 residues. The trim removed 2 bases at V and 4 bases at J, leaving 8 bases unmatched. CDR1 and CDR2 from the germline V gene are GTSNPN and SVGIG (reference sequence). The CDR3 DNA reads as TGTGCCTGGAGTTCCCCTAGCGGACCATACAATGAGCAGTTCTTC. Protein sequence: CAWSSPSGPYNEQFF.

V usage is TRBV5-6 and J usage is TRBJ2-2, with 7 bases matching TRBD1. There are 17 residues in the CDR3. Germline V gene lookup returns CDR1 SGHDT and CDR2 YYEEEE. The trim removed 0 bases at V and 1 base at J, leaving 6 bases unmatched. DNA of the CDR3: TGTGCCAGCAGCTTGGATTCCGGGACAGAGAACACCGGGGAGCTGTTTTTT. This encodes CASSLDSGTENTGELFF.